This T cell receptor (beta chain) comes out of a study of T-cell reconstitution after alpha-beta-depleted transplantation in children. Whole-study results and caveats: Fresh T-cell production supplied most of the T-cell counts and diversity seen one year after transplant. Reportedly, alpha-beta T cells present about two months post-transplant originated from several hundred expanded clones of graft origin. Surviving recipient cells, namely T cells and thymic progenitors, were the source of high day-60 TCRbeta diversity in some patients.

The germline V gene encodes CDR1 KGHSH and CDR2 LQKENI. The V end was cut by 2 bases, the J end by 4 bases, with 14 bases between. CDR3 length: 15 amino acids. Preparation of the TCRbeta library involved a method that used unique molecular identifiers. TCRdb re-analysed the PCR reads in MiXCR, keeping a single row per CDR3 protein. In the table there are hundreds of thousands of distinct CDR3 sequences, roughly a tenth of which are singletons. This clonotype was seen at least ten times. The antigen remains unidentified. The V call is TRBV18, the J call TRBJ1-2, with TRBD1 as a possible D gene (5 bases). The sequenced sample was PBMCs, obtained before TCRalphabeta/CD19-depleted stem cell transplant. This TCR was sampled from a child aged 2 to 15 with inherited bone marrow failure, due to receive a stem cell transplant. This CDR3 reads CASSPGTSPLYGYTF. The CDR3 bases are TGTGCCAGCTCACCAGGGACGTCGCCCCTCTATGGCTACACCTTC. Combining the CDR3 with reference TRBV18 and TRBJ1-2 gives the whole variable domain NAGVMQNPRHLVRRRGQEARLRCSPMKGHSHVYWYRQLPEEGLKFMVYLQKENIIDESGMPKERFSAEFPKEGPSILRIQQVVRGDSAAYFCASSPGTSPLYGYTFGSGTRLTVV.